This paragraph reports one TCR beta chain. This clonotype appeared a single time. It lacks a known antigen. No per-base quality is available; no much larger clone lies one base away. One read offers little support. Its CDR3 holds 15 amino acids, cysteine through phenylalanine. The DNA shown is the 45-base CDR3, in frame from base 1. The germline V gene (reference sequence) sets CDR1 to LGHDT and CDR2 to YNNKEL. V sheds 4 bases and J sheds 5 bases, leaving 15 bases between their ends. RNA was extracted using the RNeasy kit, and roughly 0.45 to 1 microgram was reverse transcribed with random hexamers. TCR beta CDR3 regions were amplified with the immunoSEQ multiplex PCR assay covering 54 Vbeta and 13 Jbeta segments. PCR amplification bias was corrected by using a synthetic template baseline for primer optimization and computational correction. In the authors' own workflow: Reads were annotated to V, D and J genes according to IMGT and were analyzed with immunoSEQ Analyzer, with only productive sequences retained. To calculate clonality, Shannon entropy was normalized by log2 of the number of productive unique sequences and then subtracted from one. For each patient and control, public and private clones were evaluated within the 100 most prevalent clones. Clones were defined as Susac-specific if absent from the healthy and MS cohorts, from 1052 published viral clones and from other ImmuneACCESS disease sequences. TCRdb took the public reads, trimmed them with fastp at Q25, ran MiXCR for clone calling and kept in-frame beta chains. Identical CDR3 proteins give one entry, which carries the most common genes and DNA. TCRdb, rather than the study authors, made the V and J calls. In all, the sample holds about 200,000 distinct CDR3 sequences, and roughly 94% of those were seen once. The ten largest clonotypes hold around 0.076% of the sample.

This specimen comes from a study of CD8 T cells in Susac syndrome (dated by TCRdb to about 2019). A note on the overall study: The study used repertoire sequencing to test whether antigen drove CD8+ T cell activation and differentiation in Susac syndrome.

Peripheral blood CD8+ and CD4+ T cells from healthy donors, Susac syndrome patients and multiple sclerosis patients were profiled using high-throughput TCR beta sequencing. The multiple sclerosis controls were treatment-naive patients who had stable or active relapsing-remitting disease and met the revised McDonald criteria. CD8+ TEMRA cells were enriched by FACS, while bulk CD8+ and CD4+ T cells were purified by magnetic negative isolation. Blood was drawn into EDTA tubes, processed within 24 hours, and PBMCs were isolated by density gradient centrifugation. PBMCs intended for TCR sequencing were cryopreserved in liquid nitrogen and were subsequently thawed in a 37 degrees C water bath. The sorted or isolated CD4+, CD8+ and CD8+ TEMRA cells had a purity of 90% or higher. Overall study outcomes, separate from this receptor: The TCR sequencing and HLA analysis was acknowledged to have included a relatively small number of individuals.

Sample: CD4+ T cells from PBMCs. The TCR was taken from a human donor with multiple sclerosis. The V and J genes are TRBV3-1 and TRBJ2-1; no D gene is confidently identified. DNA sequence: TGTGCCAGCAGCCCTCGGCTTATGGTAGACAATGAGCAGTTCTTC. Its product reads: CASSPRLMVDNEQFF.